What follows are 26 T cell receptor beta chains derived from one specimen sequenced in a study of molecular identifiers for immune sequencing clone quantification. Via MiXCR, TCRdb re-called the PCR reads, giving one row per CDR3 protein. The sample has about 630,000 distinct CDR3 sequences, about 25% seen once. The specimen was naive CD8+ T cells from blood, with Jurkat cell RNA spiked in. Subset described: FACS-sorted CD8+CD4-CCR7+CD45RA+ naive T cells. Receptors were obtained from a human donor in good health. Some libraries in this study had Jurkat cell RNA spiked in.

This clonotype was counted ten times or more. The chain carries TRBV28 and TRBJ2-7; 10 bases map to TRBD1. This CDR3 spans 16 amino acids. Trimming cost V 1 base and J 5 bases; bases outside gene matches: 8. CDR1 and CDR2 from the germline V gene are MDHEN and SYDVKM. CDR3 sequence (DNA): TGTGCCAGCAGTTTATCGGTCGGGACAGGGGACAACGAGCAGTACTTC. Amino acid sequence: CASSLSVGTGDNEQYF.

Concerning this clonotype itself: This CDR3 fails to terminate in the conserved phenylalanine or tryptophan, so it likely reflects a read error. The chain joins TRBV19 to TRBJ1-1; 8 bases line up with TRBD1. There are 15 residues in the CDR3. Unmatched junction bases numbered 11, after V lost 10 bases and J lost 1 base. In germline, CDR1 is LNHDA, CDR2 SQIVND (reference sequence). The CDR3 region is CATQGARFSNTEAFL. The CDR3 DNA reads TGTGCCACGCAGGGGGCCCGATTTTCGAACACTGAAGCTTTCTTA.

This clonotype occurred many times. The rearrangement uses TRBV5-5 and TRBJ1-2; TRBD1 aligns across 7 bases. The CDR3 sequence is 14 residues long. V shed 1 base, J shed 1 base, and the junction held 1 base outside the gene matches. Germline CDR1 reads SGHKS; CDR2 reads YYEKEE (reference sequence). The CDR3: CASSLWDSNYGYTF. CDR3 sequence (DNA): TGTGCCAGCAGCTTGTGGGACAGTAACTATGGCTACACCTTC.

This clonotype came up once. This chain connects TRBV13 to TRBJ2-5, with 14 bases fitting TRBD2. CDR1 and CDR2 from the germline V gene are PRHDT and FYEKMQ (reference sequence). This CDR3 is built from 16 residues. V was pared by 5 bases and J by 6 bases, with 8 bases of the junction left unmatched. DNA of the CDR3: TGTGCCAGCAGCAAGAAGGGACTAGCGGGGGTACAGACCCAGTACTTC. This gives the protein CASSKKGLAGVQTQYF. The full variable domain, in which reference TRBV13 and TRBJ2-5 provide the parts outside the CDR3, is AAGVIQSPRHLIKEKRETATLKCYPIPRHDTVYWYQQGPGQDPQFLISFYEKMQSDKGSIPDRFSAQQFSDYHSELNMSSLELGDSALYFCASSKKGLAGVQTQYFGPGTRLLVL.

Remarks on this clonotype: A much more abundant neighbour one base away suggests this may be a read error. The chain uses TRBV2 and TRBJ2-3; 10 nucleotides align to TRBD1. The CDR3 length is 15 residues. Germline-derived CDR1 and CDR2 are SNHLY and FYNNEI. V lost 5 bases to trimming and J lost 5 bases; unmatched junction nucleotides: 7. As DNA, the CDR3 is TGTGCCAGCAGTAGCGACAGGGGGCTTCAAGATACGCAGTATTTT. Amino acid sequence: CASSSDRGLQDTQYF.

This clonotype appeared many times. This CDR3 reads CASSYSDGAFF. CDR3 bases: TGTGCCAGCAGTTACTCCGACGGCGCTTTCTTT. This chain links TRBV6-2 or TRBV6-3 with TRBJ1-1; D remains unclear. Per the germline V gene, CDR1 is MNHEY and CDR2 is SVGEGT. V lost 0 bases to trimming and J lost 11 bases, with 7 bases between them. CDR3 size: 11 residues.

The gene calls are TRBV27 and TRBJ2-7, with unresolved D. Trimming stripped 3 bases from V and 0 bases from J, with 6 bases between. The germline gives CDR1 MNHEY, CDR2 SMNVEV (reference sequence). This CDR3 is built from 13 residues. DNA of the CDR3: TGTGCCAGCAGTTTTCAGCCCTCCTACGAGCAGTACTTC. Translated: CASSFQPSYEQYF.

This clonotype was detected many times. CDR3 DNA: TGCGCCAGCAGTGAGTTGTATGAAGCTTTCTTT. Residues: CASSELYEAFF. J is TRBJ1-1 and V is TRBV10-2, with unresolved D. There are 11 residues in the CDR3. Germline CDR1 WSHSY, CDR2 SAAADI. The ends were cut back, 1 base at V and 7 bases at J, with 4 bases in the middle.

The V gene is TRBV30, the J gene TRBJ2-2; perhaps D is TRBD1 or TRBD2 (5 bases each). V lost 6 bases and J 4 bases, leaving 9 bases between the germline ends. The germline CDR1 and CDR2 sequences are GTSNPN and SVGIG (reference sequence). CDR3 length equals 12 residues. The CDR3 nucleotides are TGTGCCTGCTCAGGGACCACCGGGGAGCTGTTTTTT. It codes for CACSGTTGELFF.

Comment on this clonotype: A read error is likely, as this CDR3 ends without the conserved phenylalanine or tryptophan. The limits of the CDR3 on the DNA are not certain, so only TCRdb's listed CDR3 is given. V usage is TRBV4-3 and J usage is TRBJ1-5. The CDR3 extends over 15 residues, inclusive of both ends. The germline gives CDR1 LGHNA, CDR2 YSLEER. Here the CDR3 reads CASSQDLGLDEPQQC.

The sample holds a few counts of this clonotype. The CDR3 loop reads CAWTLGGSQETQYF. The CDR3 coding sequence is TGTGCCTGGACCCTGGGGGGGAGCCAAGAGACCCAGTACTTC. The chain links TRBV30 to TRBJ2-5, with 7 bases that match TRBD2. The CDR3 is 14 amino acids. Losses at the gene ends were 4 bases for V and 1 base for J; bases not matched to a gene: 6. Germline V gene lookup returns CDR1 GTSNPN and CDR2 SVGIG (reference sequence).

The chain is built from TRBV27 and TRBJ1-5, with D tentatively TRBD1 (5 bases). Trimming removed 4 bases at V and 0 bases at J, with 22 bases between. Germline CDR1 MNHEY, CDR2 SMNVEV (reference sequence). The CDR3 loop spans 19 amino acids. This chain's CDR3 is CASSSARLGVGYSNQPQHF. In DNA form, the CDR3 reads TGTGCCAGCAGTTCCGCCCGTCTAGGGGTAGGTTATAGCAATCAGCCCCAGCATTTT.

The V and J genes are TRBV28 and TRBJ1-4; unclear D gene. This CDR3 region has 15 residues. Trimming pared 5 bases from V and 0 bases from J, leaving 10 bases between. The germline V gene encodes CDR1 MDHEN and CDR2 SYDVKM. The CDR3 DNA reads TGTGCCAGCAGTCTCGAGGTGTCAACTAATGAAAAACTGTTTTTT. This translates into CASSLEVSTNEKLFF.

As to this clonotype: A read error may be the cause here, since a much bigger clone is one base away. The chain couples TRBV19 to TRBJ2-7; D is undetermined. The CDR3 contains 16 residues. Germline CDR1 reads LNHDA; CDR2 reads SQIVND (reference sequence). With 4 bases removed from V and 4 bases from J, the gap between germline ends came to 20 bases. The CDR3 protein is CASSTSARLLGYEQYF. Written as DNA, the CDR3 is TGTGCCAGTAGTACAAGCGCTAGATTATTGGGATACGAGCAGTACTTC.

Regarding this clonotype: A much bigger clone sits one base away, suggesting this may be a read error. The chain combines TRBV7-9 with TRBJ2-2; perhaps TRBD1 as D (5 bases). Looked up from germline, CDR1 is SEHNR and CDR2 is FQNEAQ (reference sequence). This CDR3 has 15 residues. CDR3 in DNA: TGTGCCAGCAACAACCAGGGATCTAACACCAGGGAGCTGTTTTTT. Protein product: CASNNQGSNTRELFF.

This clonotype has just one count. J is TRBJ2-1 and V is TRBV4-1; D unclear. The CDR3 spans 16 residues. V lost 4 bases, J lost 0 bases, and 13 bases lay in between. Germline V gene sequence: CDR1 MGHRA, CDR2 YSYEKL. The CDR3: CASSPPPPSSYNEQFF. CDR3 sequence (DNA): TGCGCCAGCAGCCCCCCTCCTCCGAGCTCCTACAATGAGCAGTTCTTC.

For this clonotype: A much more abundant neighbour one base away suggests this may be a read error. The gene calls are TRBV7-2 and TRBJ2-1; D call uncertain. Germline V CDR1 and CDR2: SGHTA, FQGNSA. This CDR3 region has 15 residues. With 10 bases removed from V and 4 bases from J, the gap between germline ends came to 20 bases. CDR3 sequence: CANRSKPLPYNEQFF. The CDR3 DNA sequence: TGTGCCAACAGATCAAAGCCACTACCATACAATGAGCAGTTCTTC.

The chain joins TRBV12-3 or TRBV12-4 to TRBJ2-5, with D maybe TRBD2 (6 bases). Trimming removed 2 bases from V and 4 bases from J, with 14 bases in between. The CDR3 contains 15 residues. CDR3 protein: CASSLRLTGVETQYF. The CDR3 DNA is TGTGCCAGCAGTTTACGGCTAACGGGGGTAGAGACCCAGTACTTC.

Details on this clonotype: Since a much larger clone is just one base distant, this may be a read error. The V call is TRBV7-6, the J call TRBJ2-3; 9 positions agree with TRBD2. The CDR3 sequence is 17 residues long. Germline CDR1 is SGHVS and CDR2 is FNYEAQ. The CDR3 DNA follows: TGTGCCAGCAGCTTACCGCGTAGCGGGGGAGGCACAGATACGCAGAATTTT. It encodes CASSLPRSGGGTDTQNF.

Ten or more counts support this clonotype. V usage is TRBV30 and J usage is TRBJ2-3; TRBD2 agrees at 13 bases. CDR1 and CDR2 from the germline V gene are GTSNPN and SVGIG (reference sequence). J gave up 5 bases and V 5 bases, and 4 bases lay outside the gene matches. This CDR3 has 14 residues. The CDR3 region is CAWELAGGRDTQYF. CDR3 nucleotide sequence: TGTGCCTGGGAACTAGCGGGGGGGCGAGATACGCAGTATTTT.

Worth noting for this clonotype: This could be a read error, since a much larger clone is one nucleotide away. The CDR3 nucleotides are TGTGCCAGCAGCTTTGGGACAGGGATAGGAAATACGCAGTATTTT. It specifies CASSFGTGIGNTQYF. J is TRBJ2-3 and V is TRBV13; 9 positions agree with TRBD1. V was pared by 3 bases and J by 7 bases, with 8 bases of the junction left unmatched. This CDR3 comprises 15 residues. Germline V gene data show CDR1 as PRHDT and CDR2 as FYEKMQ (reference sequence).

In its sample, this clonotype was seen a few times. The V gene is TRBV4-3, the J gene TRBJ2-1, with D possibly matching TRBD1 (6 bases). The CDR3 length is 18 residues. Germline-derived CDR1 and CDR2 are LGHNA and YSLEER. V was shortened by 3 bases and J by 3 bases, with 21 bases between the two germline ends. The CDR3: CASSQDSGAGVGYNEQFF. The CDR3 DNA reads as TGCGCCAGCAGCCAGGACAGTGGTGCCGGGGTGGGCTACAATGAGCAGTTCTTC.

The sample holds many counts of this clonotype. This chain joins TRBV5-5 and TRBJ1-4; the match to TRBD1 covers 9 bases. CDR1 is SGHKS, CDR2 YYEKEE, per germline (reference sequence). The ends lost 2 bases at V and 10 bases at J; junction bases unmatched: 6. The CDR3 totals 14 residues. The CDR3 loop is CASSFGTGSGKLFF. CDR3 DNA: TGTGCCAGCAGCTTCGGGACAGGGTCCGGAAAACTGTTTTTT.

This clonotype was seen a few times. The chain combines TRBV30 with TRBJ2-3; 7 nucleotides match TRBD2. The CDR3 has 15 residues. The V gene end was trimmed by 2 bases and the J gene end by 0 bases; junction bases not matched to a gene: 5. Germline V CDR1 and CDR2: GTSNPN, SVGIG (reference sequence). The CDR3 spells CAWSTGLGSTDTQYF. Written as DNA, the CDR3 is TGTGCCTGGAGTACCGGACTAGGGAGCACAGATACGCAGTATTTT. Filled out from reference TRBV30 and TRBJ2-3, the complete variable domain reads SQTIHQWPATLVQPVGSPLSLECTVEGTSNPNLYWYRQAAGRGLQLLFYSVGIGQISSEVPQNLSASRPQDRQFILSSKKLLLSDSGFYLCAWSTGLGSTDTQYFGPGTRLTVL.

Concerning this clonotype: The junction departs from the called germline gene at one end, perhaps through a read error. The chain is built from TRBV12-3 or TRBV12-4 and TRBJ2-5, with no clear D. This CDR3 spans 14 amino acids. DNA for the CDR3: TGTGCCAGCAGTTTAAAAGCTCGCCAAGAGCCCCAGTACTTC. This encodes CASSLKARQEPQYF.

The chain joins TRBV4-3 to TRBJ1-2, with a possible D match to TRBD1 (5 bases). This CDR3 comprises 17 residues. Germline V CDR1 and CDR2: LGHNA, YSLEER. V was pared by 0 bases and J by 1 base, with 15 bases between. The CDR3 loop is CASSQDLGTDYNYGYTF. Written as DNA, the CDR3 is TGCGCCAGCAGCCAAGATCTGGGGACTGATTATAACTATGGCTACACCTTC.